A single sample gave rise to the 10 T cell receptor beta chains below, sequenced in a study of cytomegalovirus exposure and HLA in healthy donors. It was with 60 Vbeta and 13 Jbeta primers that the PCR ran. The repertoire was sequenced with immunoSEQ multiplex PCR; TCRdb's copy has only in-frame clones and lacks some. The table has approximately 82,000 clones, 60% to 85% seen once. The source material was PBMCs. These receptors originate from a man aged 35-49 years in good health and CMV-seronegative.

The genes are TRBV28 and TRBJ2-7; 11 bases agree with TRBD2. CDR3 length: 14 amino acids. Germline CDR1 reads MDHEN; CDR2 reads SYDVKM. V shed 11 bases, J shed 1 base, and the junction held 7 bases outside the gene matches. CDR3 in amino acids: CAGKLAGVSYEQYF. DNA of the CDR3: TGTGCCGGCAAACTAGCGGGAGTGTCCTACGAGCAGTACTTC.

This clone was seen a single time. The chain has TRBV18 and TRBJ2-7, with D perhaps TRBD1 (6 bases). Trimming shortened V by 2 bases and J by 3 bases, and 14 bases separated the two germline ends. Germline V CDR1 and CDR2: KGHSH, LQKENI. This CDR3 contains 15 residues. The CDR3 loop reads CASSPYNRALYEQYF. In DNA, the CDR3 is TGTGCCAGCTCACCATACAACAGGGCCCTCTACGAGCAGTACTTC.

The V gene is TRBV6-5, the J gene TRBJ1-5; D may be TRBD1 (5 bases). This CDR3 contains 15 residues. Per germline, CDR1 MNHEY and CDR2 SVGAGI. V was clipped by 5 bases and J by 2 bases, with 13 bases between them. CDR3 DNA: TGTGCCAGCAGTCGGCAGGGATTACGCAATCAGCCCCAGCATTTT. Its protein product is CASSRQGLRNQPQHF.

J is TRBJ2-7 and V is TRBV5-6; 7 nucleotides align to TRBD2. Germline V CDR1 and CDR2: SGHDT, YYEEEE. CDR3 length: 13 amino acids. Unmatched junction bases numbered 10, after V lost 6 bases and J lost 7 bases. The CDR3: CASNRRGEGEQYF. In DNA, the CDR3 is TGTGCCAGCAACCGGCGCGGGGAGGGAGAGCAGTACTTC.

This clone was seen only a few times. This chain joins TRBV5-5 and TRBJ2-5; TRBD1 is a possible D gene (5 bases). The V end lost 4 bases, the J end lost 4 bases, and 14 bases lay between the germline ends. The CDR3 has 14 amino acids. Germline V CDR1 and CDR2: SGHKS, YYEKEE (reference sequence). Here the CDR3 DNA reads TGTGCCAGCAGCGTCCAGGGTATCGCAGAGACCCAGTACTTC. This sequence encodes CASSVQGIAETQYF.

This clone showed up just once. This chain connects TRBV6-5 to TRBJ2-7; 8 bases map to TRBD2. Trimming removed 6 bases from V and 2 bases from J; junction bases left unmatched: 3. The V gene's germline CDR1 is MNHEY and CDR2 SVGAGI. This CDR3 region has 13 residues. The CDR3: CASSRGGAYEQYF. The CDR3 DNA reads TGTGCCAGCAGCCGGGGGGGGGCCTACGAGCAGTACTTC.

The chain combines TRBV6-5 with TRBJ1-2; 12 nucleotides align to TRBD1. After removal of 4 bases from V and 7 bases from J, the junction contained 7 bases not matched to a gene. CDR3 length: 15 residues. CDR1 and CDR2 from the germline V gene are MNHEY and SVGAGI. CDR3 in DNA: TGTGCCAGCAGTTCGCCGGGACAGGGGGCACGTGGCTACACCTTC. Protein sequence: CASSSPGQGARGYTF.

V is TRBV2 and J is TRBJ2-2; TRBD2 agrees at 12 bases. Germline CDR1 reads SNHLY; CDR2 reads FYNNEI. The CDR3 is 15 residues long. Trimming took 6 bases from V and 7 from J; bases not matched to a gene: 6. CDR3 coding DNA: TGTGCCAGCAGAAGACTAGCGGGAGCGGGCGGGGAGCTGTTTTTT. It translates to CASRRLAGAGGELFF.

There are a few counts of this clone. A read error may account for a junction end that differs from germline. The chain uses TRBV7-9 and TRBJ2-1; 8 positions match TRBD2. The CDR3 loop spans 16 amino acids. Germline V CDR1 and CDR2: SEHNR, FQNEAQ (reference sequence). CDR3 nucleotide sequence: TGTTCCAGCAGCCTGACCGGGACTAGGGGCGCTTCTGAGCAGTTCTTC. It translates to CSSSLTGTRGASEQFF.

This clone appeared once. The CDR3 DNA is TGCGCCAGCAGTGCGATTTACGGAGACAGGAGTTATCAGCCCCAGCATTTT. It encodes CASSAIYGDRSYQPQHF. V and J are TRBV10-1 and TRBJ1-5, with D perhaps matching TRBD1 (6 bases). Trimming pared 4 bases from V and 5 bases from J, leaving 21 bases between. Per germline, CDR1 WNHNN and CDR2 SYGVQD (reference sequence). The CDR3 length is 17 residues.